This T cell receptor beta chain was obtained from a study of T-cell memory formation after mild COVID-19. TCRdb redid the calling of the 5' RACE reads with MiXCR, one entry per CDR3 protein. The table shows a few hundred thousand distinct CDR3 sequences, with 15% to 20% occurring only once. This CDR3 contains 15 residues. CDR1 SEHNR and CDR2 FQNEAQ come from the germline V gene (reference sequence). Germline trimming cut 8 bases from V and 6 bases from J; bases unmatched to any gene: 10. The TCR sequence derives from a young man who had mild COVID-19 (a few samples of this study predate the infection). Cell type and time point are not known. Sequencing was performed on PBMCs or a T cell subset sorted from them (not recorded which). The rearrangement uses TRBV7-9 and TRBJ1-6, with 7 bases that match TRBD1. CDR3 nucleotides: TGTGCCAGCCGAGCTTCGACAGGGATTAATTCACCCCTCCACTTT. Translating gives CASRASTGINSPLHF.